This TCR beta chain was recorded in a study of T cell responses to AZD1222 COVID-19 vaccine. The study, taken as a whole, reports: Receipt of two AZD1222 doses was followed by a rise in Spike-specific TCR breadth and depth.

Assay used: immunoSEQ multiplex PCR; TCRdb lists only in-frame clones, some missing. The table has more than 110,000 clones, around 85% seen once; the top ten hold roughly 8%. Note on this clone: Its antigen is not identified.

This TCR came from an adult in good health. Sequencing used peripheral blood, obtained on day 0 of AZD1222 vaccination.

The DNA of the CDR3 is TGTGCCAGCAGGTTTGTATGGGGCAGGGGAAACACTGAAGCTTTCTTT. This translates into CASRFVWGRGNTEAFF. J is TRBJ1-1 and V is TRBV28, with D tentatively TRBD1 (6 bases). Trimming took 6 bases from V and 2 from J, leaving 19 bases between them. The germline gives CDR1 MDHEN, CDR2 SYDVKM. The CDR3 extends over 16 amino acids.